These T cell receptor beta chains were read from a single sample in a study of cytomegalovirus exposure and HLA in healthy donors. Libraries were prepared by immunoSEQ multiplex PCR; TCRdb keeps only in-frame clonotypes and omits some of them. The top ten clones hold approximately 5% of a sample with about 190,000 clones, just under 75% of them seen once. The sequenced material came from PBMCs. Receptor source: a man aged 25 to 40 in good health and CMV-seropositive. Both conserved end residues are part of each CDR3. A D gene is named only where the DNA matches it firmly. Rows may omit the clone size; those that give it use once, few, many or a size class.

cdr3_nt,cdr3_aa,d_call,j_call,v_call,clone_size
TGTGCCAGCGGGAAGACTAGCGGGAGAGGTACCGGGGAGCTGTTTTTT,CASGKTSGRGTGELFF,TRBD2,TRBJ2-2,TRBV25-1,NA
TGTGCCAGCAGCTTATTGATGGGGGCAGGCGAGCAGTTCTTC,CASSLLMGAGEQFF,NA,TRBJ2-1,TRBV7-9,NA
TGTTCCAGCAGCTCTCCTCCTAGCGGCCAAGACTATGAGCAGTTCTTC,CSSSSPPSGQDYEQFF,TRBD2,TRBJ2-1,TRBV7-9,NA
TGTGCCAGCAGTGTTCCGGGGCTAGCGTCACCCCTCCACTTT,CASSVPGLASPLHF,NA,TRBJ1-6,TRBV2,NA
TGTGCCAGCAGTCCCTTAGCGGGAGAGGAAGAGACCCAGTACTTC,CASSPLAGEEETQYF,TRBD2,TRBJ2-5,TRBV28,NA
TGTGCCAGCAGCCTCCGGCGGGCGGTAATGCACAATGAGCAGTTCTTC,CASSLRRAVMHNEQFF,NA,TRBJ2-1,TRBV11-2,few
TGTGCCAGCAGCTTAGATCGGGGGAAGTACAATGAGCAGTTCTTC,CASSLDRGKYNEQFF,NA,TRBJ2-1,TRBV11-2,NA
TGTGCCAGCAGCCAGCGGGGGGGACAGGGGGCAGATACGCAGTATTTT,CASSQRGGQGADTQYF,TRBD1,TRBJ2-3,TRBV4-2,NA
TGTGCCAGCAGCCAGATCTTAGGACTAGCGGGGACAGATACGCAGTATTTT,CASSQILGLAGTDTQYF,TRBD2,TRBJ2-3,TRBV14,NA
TGTGCCAGCAGCTTAGTGGAGGGGAACCAGTTCTTC,CASSLVEGNQFF,NA,TRBJ2-1,TRBV7-9,few
TGTGCCAGCAGCGCCGGGACCTACAATGAGCAGTTCTTC,CASSAGTYNEQFF,NA,TRBJ2-1,TRBV14,NA
TGTGCCAGTAGTCTGGGACAGATTAATACGCAGTATTTT,CASSLGQINTQYF,TRBD1,TRBJ2-3,TRBV19,NA
TGTGCCAGCAGCTTAGGGGGGACTAGCGGGGATTACAATGAGCAGTTCTTC,CASSLGGTSGDYNEQFF,TRBD2,TRBJ2-1,TRBV7-6,once
TGTGCCAGTAGTAGGGGGGCGCGGGGGGGGAACACCGGGGAGCTGTTTTTT,CASSRGARGGNTGELFF,TRBD2,TRBJ2-2,TRBV19,NA
TGCAGTGCCGGACGGGGGGGTGAGCAGTACTTC,CSAGRGGEQYF,TRBD2,TRBJ2-7,TRBV20-1,NA
TGTGCCAGCAGCTTAGGCGGGTACGAGCAGTACTTC,CASSLGGYEQYF,NA,TRBJ2-7,TRBV13,NA
TGTGCCAGCTCGCCTACCACAGGGTTCCAATCCTATGGCTACACCTTC,CASSPTTGFQSYGYTF,NA,TRBJ1-2,TRBV18,NA
TGTGCCAGCAGTTTGGGGCAGAGCTACGAGCAGTACTTC,CASSLGQSYEQYF,NA,TRBJ2-7,TRBV27,NA
TGTGCCAGCAGCGCATACGGGACAGGGGACGCCGGGGAGCTGTTTTTT,CASSAYGTGDAGELFF,TRBD1,TRBJ2-2,TRBV7-9,NA
TGTGCCAGCAGCGTAGGGGTTAGCGGGCCCGAGCAGTACTTC,CASSVGVSGPEQYF,TRBD2,TRBJ2-7,TRBV9,few
TGTGCCAGCAGCCTTATGCCTAAAGGGACAGGGGAAGGCTACACCTTC,CASSLMPKGTGEGYTF,TRBD1,TRBJ1-2,TRBV6-4,NA
TGCGCCAGCAGCTTGGTAAGGAGCGCAGATACGCAGTATTTT,CASSLVRSADTQYF,NA,TRBJ2-3,TRBV5-1,NA
TGTGCCAGCAGTGAACCGACAGACACCCTCTCTAACTATGGCTACACCTTC,CASSEPTDTLSNYGYTF,NA,TRBJ1-2,TRBV25-1,NA
TGTGCCAGCAGCGGAGACAGGGGGAACACTGAAGCTTTCTTT,CASSGDRGNTEAFF,TRBD1,TRBJ1-1,TRBV5-4,NA
TGTGCCAGTGCGGGGGGGCTGAACACCGGGGAGCTGTTTTTT,CASAGGLNTGELFF,TRBD2,TRBJ2-2,TRBV2,NA
TGTGCCAGCAGCCTCAGGGAAGGGGAAAAACTGTTTTTT,CASSLREGEKLFF,NA,TRBJ1-4,TRBV13,NA
TGTGCCAGCTCACCGGCAACGGGGACAGGGTGGGATGAGCAGTTCTTC,CASSPATGTGWDEQFF,TRBD1,TRBJ2-1,TRBV18,NA
TGTGCCAGCAGACCGGGACAGGGCCGGCAGTACTTC,CASRPGQGRQYF,TRBD1,TRBJ2-7,TRBV27,NA
TGCAGCGTTGAAGCCTGGGACAGGGGGGACTATGGCTACACCTTC,CSVEAWDRGDYGYTF,TRBD1,TRBJ1-2,TRBV29-1,NA
TGTGCCAGCAGCGTAGGAGTGGCAGGCAACTCTGGAAACACCATATATTTT,CASSVGVAGNSGNTIYF,NA,TRBJ1-3,TRBV9,once
TGTGCCACCAGCAGAGTACGCGGGGCGGGAGCTGAAGCTTTCTTT,CATSRVRGAGAEAFF,NA,TRBJ1-1,TRBV15,NA
TGCAGCGTTGAAACCGGGGGGGGCCTCACAGATACGCAGTATTTT,CSVETGGGLTDTQYF,TRBD2,TRBJ2-3,TRBV29-1,NA
TGTGCCAGTAGTTTGGGGCTTCAGACAGACGTCCTGACTTTC,CASSLGLQTDVLTF,NA,TRBJ2-6,TRBV19,once
TGTGCCAGCTCACTACAGGGGGTGAACACTGAAGCTTTCTTT,CASSLQGVNTEAFF,TRBD1,TRBJ1-1,TRBV18,NA
TGTGCCAGTAGTGCCCGCCGGGAAATCTCCGAGCAGTACTTC,CASSARREISEQYF,NA,TRBJ2-7,TRBV19,few
TGTGCCAGCTCACCACCGGGACAGGGTGGAGAGACCCAGTACTTC,CASSPPGQGGETQYF,TRBD1,TRBJ2-5,TRBV18,NA
TGTGCCAGTAGTGACGGACTAGCGGGGGGAGTTGGCAATGAGCAGTTCTTC,CASSDGLAGGVGNEQFF,TRBD2,TRBJ2-1,TRBV19,NA
TGTGCCAGCAGTGCCGGGACAGGCCGTATGAACACTGAAGCTTTCTTT,CASSAGTGRMNTEAFF,TRBD1,TRBJ1-1,TRBV5-6,NA
TGCGCCAGCAGCCAAGTTAGACTAGCGGGAGCGAATGAGCAGTTCTTC,CASSQVRLAGANEQFF,TRBD2,TRBJ2-1,TRBV4-1,NA